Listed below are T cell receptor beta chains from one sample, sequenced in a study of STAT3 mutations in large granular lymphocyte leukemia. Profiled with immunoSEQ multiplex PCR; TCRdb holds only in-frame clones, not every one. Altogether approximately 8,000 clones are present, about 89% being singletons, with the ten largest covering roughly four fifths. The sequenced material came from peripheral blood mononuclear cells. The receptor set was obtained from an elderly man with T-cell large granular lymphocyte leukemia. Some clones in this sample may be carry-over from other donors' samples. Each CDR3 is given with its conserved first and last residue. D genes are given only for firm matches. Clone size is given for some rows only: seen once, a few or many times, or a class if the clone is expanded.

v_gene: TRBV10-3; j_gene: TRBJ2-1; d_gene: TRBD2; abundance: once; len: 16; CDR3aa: CAISSPSGGLANEQFF
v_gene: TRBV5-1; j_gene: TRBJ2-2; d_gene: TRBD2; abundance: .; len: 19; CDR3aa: CASSLSPERGGRVAGELFF
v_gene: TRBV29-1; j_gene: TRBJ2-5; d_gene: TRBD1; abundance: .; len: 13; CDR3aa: CSVTGTGGKDQYF
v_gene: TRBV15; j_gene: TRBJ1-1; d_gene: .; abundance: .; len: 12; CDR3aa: CATSIGRGMAFF
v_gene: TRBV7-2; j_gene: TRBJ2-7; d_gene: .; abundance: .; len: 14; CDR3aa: CASSLAWGESEQYF
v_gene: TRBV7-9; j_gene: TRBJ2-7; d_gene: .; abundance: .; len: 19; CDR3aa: CASSLDTPMSIITAYEQYF
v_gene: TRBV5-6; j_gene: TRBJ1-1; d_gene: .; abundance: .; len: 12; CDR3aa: CASSLRNTEAFF
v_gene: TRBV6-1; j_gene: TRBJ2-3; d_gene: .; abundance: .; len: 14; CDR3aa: CASSIPWGTDTQYF
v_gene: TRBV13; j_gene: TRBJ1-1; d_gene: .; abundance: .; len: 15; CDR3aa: CASSSHFTGYTEAFF
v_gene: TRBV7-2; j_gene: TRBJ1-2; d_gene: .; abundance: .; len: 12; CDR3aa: CASSFTNYGYTF
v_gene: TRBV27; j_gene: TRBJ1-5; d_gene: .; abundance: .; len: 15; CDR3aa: CASSLSPVSGQPQHF
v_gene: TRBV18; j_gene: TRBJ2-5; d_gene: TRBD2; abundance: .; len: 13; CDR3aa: CASSQLAEETQYF
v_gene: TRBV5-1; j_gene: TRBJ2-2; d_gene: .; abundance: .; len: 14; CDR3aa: CASSPGTPTGELFF
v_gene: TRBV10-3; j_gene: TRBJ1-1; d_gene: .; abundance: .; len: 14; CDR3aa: CAICPSGGNTEAFF
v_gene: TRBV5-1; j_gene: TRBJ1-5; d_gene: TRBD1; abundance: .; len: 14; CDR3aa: CASSPGQQNQPQHF
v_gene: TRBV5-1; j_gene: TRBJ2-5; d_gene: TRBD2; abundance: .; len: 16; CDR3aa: CASSLVGGGPWETQYF
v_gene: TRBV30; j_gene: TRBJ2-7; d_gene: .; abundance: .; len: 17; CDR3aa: CAWSWVFKWVDSYEQYF
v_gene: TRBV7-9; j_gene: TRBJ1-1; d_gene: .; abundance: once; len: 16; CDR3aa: CASSPSNVGENTEAFF
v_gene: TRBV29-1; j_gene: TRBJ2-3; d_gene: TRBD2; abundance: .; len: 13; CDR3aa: CSVGTGEGDTQYF
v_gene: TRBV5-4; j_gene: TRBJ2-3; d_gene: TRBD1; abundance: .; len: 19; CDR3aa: CASSSLWGGGQGGADTQYF
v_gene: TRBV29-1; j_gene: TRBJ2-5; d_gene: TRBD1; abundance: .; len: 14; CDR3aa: CSVETGQGQETQYF
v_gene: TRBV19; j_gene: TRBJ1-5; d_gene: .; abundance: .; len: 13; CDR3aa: CASSIEGFQPQHF
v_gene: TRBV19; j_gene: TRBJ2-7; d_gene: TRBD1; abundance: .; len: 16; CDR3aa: CASSIGLGQGVYEQYF
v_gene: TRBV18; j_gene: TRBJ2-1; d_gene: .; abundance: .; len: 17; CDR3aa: CASSPATRGGQSNEQFF
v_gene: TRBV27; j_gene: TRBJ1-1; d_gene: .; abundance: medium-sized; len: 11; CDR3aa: CASSSGTEAFF
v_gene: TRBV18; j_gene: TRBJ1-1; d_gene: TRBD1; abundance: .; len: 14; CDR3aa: CASSTEGALTEAFF
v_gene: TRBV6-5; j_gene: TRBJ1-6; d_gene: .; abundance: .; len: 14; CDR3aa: CASSKFGYNSPLHF
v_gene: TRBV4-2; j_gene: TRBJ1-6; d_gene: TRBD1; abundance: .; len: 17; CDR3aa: CASSTGQASSYNSPLHF
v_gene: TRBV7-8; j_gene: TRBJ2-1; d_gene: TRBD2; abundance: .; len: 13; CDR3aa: CASSLARENEQFF
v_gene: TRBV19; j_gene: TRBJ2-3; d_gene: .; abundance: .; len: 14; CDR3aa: CASKSGTGTDTQYF
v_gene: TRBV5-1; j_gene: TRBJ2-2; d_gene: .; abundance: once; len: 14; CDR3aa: CASSLVRVSGELFF
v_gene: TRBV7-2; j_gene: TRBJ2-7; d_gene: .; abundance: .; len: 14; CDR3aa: CASSLRKETHEQYF
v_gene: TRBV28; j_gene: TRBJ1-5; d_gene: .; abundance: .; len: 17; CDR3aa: CASSSGTNPDGNQPQHF
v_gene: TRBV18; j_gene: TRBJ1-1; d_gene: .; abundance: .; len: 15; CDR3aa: CASSPPSPMNTEAFF
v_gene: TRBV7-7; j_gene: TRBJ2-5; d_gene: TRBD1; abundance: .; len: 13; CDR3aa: CASSGTGVETQYF
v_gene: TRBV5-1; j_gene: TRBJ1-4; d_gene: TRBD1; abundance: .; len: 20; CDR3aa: CASSSPGDRGYIRTNEKLFF
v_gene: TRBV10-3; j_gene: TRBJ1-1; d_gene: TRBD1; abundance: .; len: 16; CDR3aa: CAISEAPGQLNTEAFF
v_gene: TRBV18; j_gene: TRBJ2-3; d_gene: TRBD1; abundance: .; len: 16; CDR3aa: CASSPGRQGVKDTQYF